Listed here are 30 T cell receptor beta chains from one sample, sequenced in a study of beta chain features in type 1 diabetes. Overall study findings and caveats: There was a moderate but significant shortening of TCRB CDR3s in all four CD4+ subsets of Type 1 diabetes patients.

The antigens these receptors bind are not known. Sequencing targeted expressed TCRB transcripts, as all isolated RNA had been reverse transcribed. The data were produced by immunoSEQ multiplex PCR, yet TCRdb's version contains in-frame clones alone and is incomplete. Of 240,000 or so clones listed, roughly 14% are singletons. Source material: naive CD4+ T cells from blood. These receptors originate from a young man with type 1 diabetes.

This clone was recorded a few times. The chain employs TRBV6-5 and TRBJ2-6, with no clear D. Trimming took 0 bases from V and 1 from J, leaving 7 bases between them. Germline V gives CDR1 MNHEY, CDR2 SVGAGI. This CDR3 region has 16 residues. DNA of the CDR3: TGTGCCAGCAGTTACTCGAGGCAGTCTGGGGCCAACGTCCTGACTTTC. Translating gives CASSYSRQSGANVLTF.

J is TRBJ2-7 and V is TRBV11-2, with 8 bases lining up with TRBD2. Germline values: CDR1 SGHAT, CDR2 FQNNGV. The CDR3 length is 14 residues. V lost 0 bases to trimming and J lost 7 bases; unmatched junction nucleotides: 5. The CDR3 sequence is CASSLEVGRAEQYF. For the CDR3, the DNA is TGTGCCAGCAGCTTAGAGGTCGGGAGGGCGGAGCAGTACTTC. The whole variable domain, filled in from reference TRBV11-2 and TRBJ2-7, reads EAGVAQSPRYKIIEKRQSVAFWCNPISGHATLYWYQQILGQGPKLLIQFQNNGVVDDSQLPKDRFSAERLKGVDSTLKIQPAKLEDSAVYLCASSLEVGRAEQYFGPGTRLTVT.

The chain combines TRBV18 with TRBJ2-5; TRBD2 agrees at 7 bases. The V gene end was trimmed by 2 bases and the J gene end by 3 bases; junction bases not matched to a gene: 12. The CDR3 sequence is 17 residues long. The V gene's germline CDR1 is KGHSH and CDR2 LQKENI. The CDR3 region is CASSPLGDYLFKETQYF. CDR3 sequence (DNA): TGTGCCAGCTCACCATTAGGGGACTACCTGTTCAAAGAGACCCAGTACTTC.

This clone has more than one count but fewer than ten. The chain employs TRBV5-1 and TRBJ2-7, with TRBD1 matching over 10 bases. CDR1 is SGHRS and CDR2 is YFSETQ in the germline V gene. V shed 4 bases, J shed 1 base, and the junction held 2 bases outside the gene matches. The CDR3 length is 14 residues. In nucleotides, the CDR3 is TGCGCCAGCAGCCGGGACAGGGGTTCCTACGAGCAGTACTTC. It yields the protein CASSRDRGSYEQYF.

Written as DNA, the CDR3 is TGCGCCAGCAGCTACAGGGGGGGGACCTACGAGCAGTACTTC. Protein product: CASSYRGGTYEQYF. The rearrangement links TRBV5-1 to TRBJ2-7; maybe TRBD1 (8 bases). Germline values: CDR1 SGHRS, CDR2 YFSETQ. Trimming stripped 3 bases from V and 2 bases from J, with 12 bases between. This CDR3 contains 14 residues. The variable domain in full, completed from reference TRBV5-1 and TRBJ2-7, reads KAGVTQTPRYLIKTRGQQVTLSCSPISGHRSVSWYQQTPGQGLQFLFEYFSETQRNKGNFPGRFSGRQFSNSRSEMNVSTLELGDSALYLCASSYRGGTYEQYFGPGTRLTVT.

This chain uses TRBV18 with TRBJ2-7; D is perhaps TRBD1 (6 bases). The CDR3 has 13 amino acids. Germline V CDR1 and CDR2: KGHSH, LQKENI. Deletions cut 3 bases from V and 6 bases from J, with 12 bases between. CDR3 nucleotides: TGTGCCAGCTCACCGGTTGCAGGGGTCGAGCAGTACTTC. Translating it yields CASSPVAGVEQYF. The variable domain in full, with the rest retrieved from reference TRBV18 and TRBJ2-7, is NAGVMQNPRHLVRRRGQEARLRCSPMKGHSHVYWYRQLPEEGLKFMVYLQKENIIDESGMPKERFSAEFPKEGPSILRIQQVVRGDSAAYFCASSPVAGVEQYFGPGTRLTVT.

The J gene is TRBJ2-3, the V gene TRBV5-4; the D is unclear. CDR3 length: 14 amino acids. V was clipped by 2 bases and J by 0 bases, with 7 bases between them. Per germline, CDR1 SGHNT and CDR2 YYREEE (reference sequence). Here the CDR3 DNA reads TGTGCCAGCAGCTTTTGGCGGAGCACAGATACGCAGTATTTT. This encodes CASSFWRSTDTQYF.

The rearrangement links TRBV30 to TRBJ1-2; TRBD1 matches 8 bases. J gave up 4 bases and V 3 bases, and 16 bases lay outside the gene matches. The CDR3 covers 17 residues. Germline V CDR1 and CDR2: GTSNPN, SVGIG (reference sequence). In nucleotides, the CDR3 is TGTGCCTGGAGGGTTAGGGCGCAGGGGGCTTTTGGCTATGGCTACACCTTC. It codes for CAWRVRAQGAFGYGYTF.

The chain recombines TRBV7-4 with TRBJ2-2; perhaps TRBD1 as D (6 bases). Trimming left V 1 base short and J 1 base short, with 25 bases between. CDR3 length: 21 residues. Germline-derived CDR1 and CDR2 are SGHVT and SQSDAQ. The CDR3 sequence is CASSLVLWGQERALNTGELFF. The CDR3 nucleotides are TGTGCCAGCAGCTTAGTACTGTGGGGGCAGGAACGGGCCTTGAACACCGGGGAGCTGTTTTTT.

A word on this clone: This sample also contains other DNA sequences that code for the same CDR3. The chain carries TRBV5-1 and TRBJ2-7, with 11 bases aligning to TRBD1. The J segment lost 6 bases and the V segment lost 4 bases, leaving 6 bases of the junction unmatched. This CDR3 has 14 residues. Germline loops: CDR1 SGHRS, CDR2 YFSETQ. The CDR3 bases are TGCGCCAGCAGCCCTGGGACAGGGGGAGGCGAGCAGTACTTC. Translation gives CASSPGTGGGEQYF.

This clone was observed a handful of times. The chain couples TRBV18 to TRBJ2-7, with 10 bases lining up with TRBD2. V lost 1 base to trimming and J lost 3 bases; unmatched junction nucleotides: 3. The CDR3 covers 15 residues. The germline CDR1 and CDR2 sequences are KGHSH and LQKENI. In nucleotides, the CDR3 is TGTGCCAGCTCACCACTAGCGGGAGGCCTCTACGAGCAGTACTTC. Amino acids: CASSPLAGGLYEQYF.

The gene calls are TRBV19 and TRBJ2-3; the match to TRBD2 covers 7 bases. The germline CDR1 and CDR2 sequences are LNHDA and SQIVND (reference sequence). J was trimmed by 5 bases and V by 6 bases; bases with no gene match: 5. This CDR3 comprises 13 residues. The CDR3 sequence is CASRRESVDTQYF. The CDR3 nucleotides read TGTGCCAGTAGGCGGGAGAGTGTAGATACGCAGTATTTT.

The J gene is TRBJ2-1, the V gene TRBV5-1, with D perhaps matching TRBD1 (6 bases). The CDR3 spans 13 residues. V was cut by 7 bases and J by 4 bases, with 12 bases left in between. The germline V gene has CDR1 SGHRS and CDR2 YFSETQ. Here the CDR3 DNA reads TGCGCCAGCGGCACAGGGAGTTACAATGAGCAGTTCTTC. Translated: CASGTGSYNEQFF.

This clone turned up a few times. DNA for the CDR3: TGCGCCAGCAGCCAGTTCCCTAGCGTTTACAATGAGCAGTTCTTC. The encoded protein is CASSQFPSVYNEQFF. The chain has TRBV4-1 and TRBJ2-1; tentative D call: TRBD2 (6 bases). CDR1 MGHRA and CDR2 YSYEKL come from the germline V gene. This CDR3 region has 15 residues. V gave up 3 bases and J gave up 4 bases, with 13 bases separating them.

The chain couples TRBV6-6 to TRBJ2-5, with 8 bases that match TRBD1. Losses at the gene ends were 1 base for V and 5 bases for J; bases not matched to a gene: 9. The length of the CDR3 is 16 residues. Germline loops: CDR1 MNHNY, CDR2 SVGAGI (reference sequence). The CDR3 nucleotides read TGTGCCAGCAGTTACTTTGGGACAGGTTTATTGGAGACCCAGTACTTC. Encoded protein: CASSYFGTGLLETQYF.

This rearrangement joins TRBV2 to TRBJ2-2; tentatively, D is TRBD2 (5 bases). Trimming pared 8 bases from V and 3 bases from J, leaving 13 bases between. CDR1 SNHLY and CDR2 FYNNEI come from the germline V gene. The CDR3 loop spans 14 amino acids. CDR3 sequence (DNA): TGTGCCAGCTCGGGAATAAGGGACACCGGGGAGCTGTTTTTT. It specifies CASSGIRDTGELFF.

The chain combines TRBV5-4 with TRBJ2-7, with D perhaps matching TRBD1 (6 bases). The V end was cut by 3 bases, the J end by 5 bases, with 15 bases between. CDR3 length: 14 amino acids. Germline loops: CDR1 SGHNT, CDR2 YYREEE (reference sequence). The CDR3 DNA reads TGTGCCAGCAGCTCCCGGACGAGGGGGAACGAGCAGTACTTC. Its protein is CASSSRTRGNEQYF.

This sequence joins TRBV6-5 and TRBJ2-1; TRBD2 agrees at 9 bases. Germline V gene sequence: CDR1 MNHEY, CDR2 SVGAGI. The CDR3 has 16 residues. V was pared by 2 bases and J by 8 bases, with 10 bases of the junction left unmatched. Here the CDR3 reads CASSYAEAGGEDEQFF. CDR3 DNA sequence: TGTGCCAGCAGTTACGCCGAGGCGGGAGGGGAGGATGAGCAGTTCTTC.

The rearrangement uses TRBV30 and TRBJ1-1, with 10 bases matching TRBD1. Germline CDR1 and CDR2: GTSNPN and SVGIG (reference sequence). CDR3 length equals 17 residues. V gave up 2 bases and J gave up 1 base; unmatched junction bases: 10. The CDR3 DNA is TGTGCCTGGAGTTTGCGGGACAGGGGAATTAGGAACACTGAAGCTTTCTTT. Protein product: CAWSLRDRGIRNTEAFF.

There are a few counts of this clone. The chain links TRBV30 to TRBJ2-1, with 11 bases fitting TRBD2. Trimming removed 2 bases from V and 9 bases from J; junction bases left unmatched: 6. The CDR3 contains 14 residues. Germline CDR1 and CDR2: GTSNPN and SVGIG (reference sequence). CDR3 region: CAWSKLAGEVEQFF. CDR3 in DNA: TGTGCCTGGAGTAAACTAGCGGGAGAGGTTGAGCAGTTCTTC.

This clone was seen a few times. V is TRBV10-3 and J is TRBJ1-1, with TRBD1 matching 9 bases. The V gene end was trimmed by 4 bases and the J gene end by 1 base; junction bases not matched to a gene: 4. Germline CDR1 reads ENHRY; CDR2 reads SYGVKD. The CDR3 is made up of 15 amino acids. The CDR3 DNA is TGTGCCATCAGTGGAACAGGGGGCCGGAACACTGAAGCTTTCTTT. Translation: CAISGTGGRNTEAFF.

This clone has only a few counts. This chain uses TRBV5-1 with TRBJ2-7; weak D call: TRBD1 (5 bases). The V gene lost 3 bases and the J gene lost 0 bases, with 10 bases spanning the gap. Germline-derived CDR1 and CDR2 are SGHRS and YFSETQ. The CDR3 spans 14 residues. The CDR3 protein is CASSSTGPSYEQYF. The CDR3 nucleotides are TGCGCCAGCAGCTCCACAGGACCCTCCTACGAGCAGTACTTC.

This clone was found a few times. The J gene is TRBJ1-2, the V gene TRBV19, with 7 bases lining up with TRBD1. The CDR3 spans 14 residues. Germline CDR1 LNHDA, CDR2 SQIVND (reference sequence). V was pared by 7 bases and J by 0 bases, with 5 bases of the junction left unmatched. In DNA form, the CDR3 reads TGTGCCAGTAACCGGGACAGCTCTAACTATGGCTACACCTTC. Encoded protein: CASNRDSSNYGYTF.

The CDR3 DNA follows: TGTGCCAGCAGTTTAAAACAGACTGAAGCTTTCTTT. Protein product: CASSLKQTEAFF. The chain carries TRBV28 and TRBJ1-1; D uncertain. Germline V gene sequence: CDR1 MDHEN, CDR2 SYDVKM. This CDR3 region has 12 residues. Trimming pared 2 bases from V and 5 bases from J, leaving 6 bases between.

The chain links TRBV27 to TRBJ2-1, with D perhaps TRBD1 (6 bases). Trimming pared 3 bases from V and 10 bases from J, leaving 22 bases between. This CDR3 contains 16 residues. Germline V lookup: CDR1 MNHEY, CDR2 SMNVEV (reference sequence). The CDR3: CASSLSSGRGPLEQFF. The CDR3 region has the DNA TGTGCCAGCAGTTTGTCGAGTGGCAGGGGCCCCTTGGAGCAGTTCTTC.

This clone was counted a few times. V usage is TRBV4-1 and J usage is TRBJ1-1; 7 bases fit TRBD1. The junction had 6 bases not matched to a gene; V was cut back by 7 bases and J by 1 base. CDR3 size: 14 residues. The germline V gene encodes CDR1 MGHRA and CDR2 YSYEKL. The CDR3 region is CASTKQGTNTEAFF. CDR3 coding DNA: TGCGCCAGCACAAAACAGGGGACGAACACTGAAGCTTTCTTT.

The rearrangement uses TRBV19 and TRBJ2-1; TRBD2 agrees at 7 bases. CDR1 and CDR2 (germline): LNHDA, SQIVND (reference sequence). The CDR3 extends over 14 amino acids. Losses at the gene ends were 4 bases for V and 4 bases for J; bases not matched to a gene: 4. CDR3 sequence reads: CASSKSGTYNEQFF. The CDR3 nucleotides are TGTGCCAGTAGTAAAAGCGGGACTTACAATGAGCAGTTCTTC. The complete variable domain, with remaining parts taken from reference TRBV19 and TRBJ2-1, reads DGGITQSPKYLFRKEGQNVTLSCEQNLNHDAMYWYRQDPGQGLRLIYYSQIVNDFQKGDIAEGYSVSREKKESFPLTVTSAQKNPTAFYLCASSKSGTYNEQFFGPGTRLTVL.

This clone was seen a few times. CDR3 in DNA: TGTGCCAGCAGCCGCGCCGGGGGGGCGAGCACAGATACGCAGTATTTT. Its protein is CASSRAGGASTDTQYF. The rearrangement joins TRBV11-2 to TRBJ2-3, with 8 positions matching TRBD2. CDR3 length: 16 amino acids. Germline V gene data show CDR1 as SGHAT and CDR2 as FQNNGV. Germline trimming cut 5 bases from V and 0 bases from J; bases unmatched to any gene: 7.

This clone was picked up a small number of times. The V and J genes are TRBV6-5 and TRBJ2-7, with TRBD1 identical over 9 bases. Germline values: CDR1 MNHEY, CDR2 SVGAGI. Trimming cost V 5 bases and J 5 bases; bases outside gene matches: 7. CDR3 length: 14 residues. CDR3 loop: CASSPRDRADEQYF. The DNA of the CDR3 is TGTGCCAGCAGTCCCCGGGACAGGGCTGACGAGCAGTACTTC.

The chain is built from TRBV27 and TRBJ2-7; 11 positions agree with TRBD1. V was clipped by 5 bases and J by 6 bases; unmatched bases: 9. Germline-derived CDR1 and CDR2 are MNHEY and SMNVEV (reference sequence). The CDR3 runs 15 residues. The CDR3 spells CASSPSGQGVSEQYF. The DNA for the CDR3 is TGTGCCAGCAGTCCCTCGGGACAGGGGGTGAGCGAGCAGTACTTC.